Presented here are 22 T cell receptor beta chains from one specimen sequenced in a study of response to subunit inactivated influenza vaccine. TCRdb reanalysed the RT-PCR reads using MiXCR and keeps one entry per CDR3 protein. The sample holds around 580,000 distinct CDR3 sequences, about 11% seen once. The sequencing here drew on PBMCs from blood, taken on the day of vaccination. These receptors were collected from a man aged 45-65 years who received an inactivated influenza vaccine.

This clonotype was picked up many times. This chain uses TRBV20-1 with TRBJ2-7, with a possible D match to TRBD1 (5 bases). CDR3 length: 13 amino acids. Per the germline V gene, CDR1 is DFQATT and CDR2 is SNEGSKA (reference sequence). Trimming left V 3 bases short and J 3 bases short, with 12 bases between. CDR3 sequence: CSASAGLGYEQYF. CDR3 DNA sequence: TGCAGTGCTAGTGCAGGGCTTGGCTACGAGCAGTACTTC.

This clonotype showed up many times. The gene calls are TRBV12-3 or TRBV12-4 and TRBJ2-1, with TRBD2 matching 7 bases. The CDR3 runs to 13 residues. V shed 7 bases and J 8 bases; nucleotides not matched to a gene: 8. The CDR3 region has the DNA TGTGCCAGCACCCAATCGACTAGCTATGAGCAGTTCTTC. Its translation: CASTQSTSYEQFF.

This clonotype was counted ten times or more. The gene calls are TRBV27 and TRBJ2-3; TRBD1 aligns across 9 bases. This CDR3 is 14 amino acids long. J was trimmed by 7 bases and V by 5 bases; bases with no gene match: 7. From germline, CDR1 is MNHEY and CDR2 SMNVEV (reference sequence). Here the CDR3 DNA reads TGTGCCAGCAGTAGGACAGGGGAGGGCAATACGCAGTATTTT. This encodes CASSRTGEGNTQYF.

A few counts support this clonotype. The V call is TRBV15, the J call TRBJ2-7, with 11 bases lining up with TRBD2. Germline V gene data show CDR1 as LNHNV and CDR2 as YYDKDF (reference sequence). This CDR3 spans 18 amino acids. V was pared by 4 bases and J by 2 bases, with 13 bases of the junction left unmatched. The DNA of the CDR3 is TGTGCCACCAGCATAGCGTTGGGTAGCGGGGGGGCCACCTACGAGCAGTACTTC. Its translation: CATSIALGSGGATYEQYF.

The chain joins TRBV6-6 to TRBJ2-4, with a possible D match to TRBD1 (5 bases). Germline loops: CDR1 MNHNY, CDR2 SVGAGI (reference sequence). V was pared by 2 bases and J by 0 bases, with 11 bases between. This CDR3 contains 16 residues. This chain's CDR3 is CASSYVTGLAKNIQYF. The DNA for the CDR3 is TGTGCCAGCAGTTACGTTACAGGCCTAGCCAAAAACATTCAGTACTTC.

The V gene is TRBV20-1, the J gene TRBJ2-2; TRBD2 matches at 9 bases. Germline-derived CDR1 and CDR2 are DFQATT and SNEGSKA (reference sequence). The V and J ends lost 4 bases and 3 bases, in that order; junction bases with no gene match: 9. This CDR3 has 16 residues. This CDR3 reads CSAITREGGYTGELFF. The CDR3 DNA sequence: TGCAGTGCTATAACGCGGGAGGGAGGGTACACCGGGGAGCTGTTTTTT.

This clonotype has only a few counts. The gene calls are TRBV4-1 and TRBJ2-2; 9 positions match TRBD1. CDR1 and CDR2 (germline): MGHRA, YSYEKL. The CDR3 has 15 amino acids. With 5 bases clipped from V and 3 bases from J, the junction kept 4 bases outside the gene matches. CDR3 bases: TGCGCCAGCAGCATACAGGGGGCGGACACCGGGGAGCTGTTTTTT. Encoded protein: CASSIQGADTGELFF.

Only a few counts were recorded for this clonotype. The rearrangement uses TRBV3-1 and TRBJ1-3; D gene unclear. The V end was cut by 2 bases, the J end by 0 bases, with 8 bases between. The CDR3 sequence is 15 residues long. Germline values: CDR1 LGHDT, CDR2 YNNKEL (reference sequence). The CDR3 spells CASSQRTSSGNTIYF. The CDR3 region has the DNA TGTGCCAGCAGCCAAAGAACGAGCTCTGGAAACACCATATATTTT.

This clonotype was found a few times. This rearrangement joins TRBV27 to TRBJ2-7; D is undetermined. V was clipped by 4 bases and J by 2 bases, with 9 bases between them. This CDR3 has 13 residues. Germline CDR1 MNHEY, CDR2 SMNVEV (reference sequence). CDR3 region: CASSWMPTYEQYF. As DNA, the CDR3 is TGTGCCAGCAGTTGGATGCCGACCTACGAGCAGTACTTC.

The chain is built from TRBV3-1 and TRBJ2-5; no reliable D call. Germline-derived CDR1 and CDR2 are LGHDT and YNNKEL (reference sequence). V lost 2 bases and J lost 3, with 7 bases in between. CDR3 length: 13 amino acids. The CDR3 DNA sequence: TGTGCCAGCAGCCAAATGCTAAAAGAGACCCAGTACTTC. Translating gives CASSQMLKETQYF.

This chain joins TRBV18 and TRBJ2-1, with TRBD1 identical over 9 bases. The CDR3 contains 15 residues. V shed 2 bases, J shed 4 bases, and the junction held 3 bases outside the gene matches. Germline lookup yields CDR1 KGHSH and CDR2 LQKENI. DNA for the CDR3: TGTGCCAGCTCACCAGGGACAGGGCGTTACAATGAGCAGTTCTTC. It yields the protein CASSPGTGRYNEQFF.

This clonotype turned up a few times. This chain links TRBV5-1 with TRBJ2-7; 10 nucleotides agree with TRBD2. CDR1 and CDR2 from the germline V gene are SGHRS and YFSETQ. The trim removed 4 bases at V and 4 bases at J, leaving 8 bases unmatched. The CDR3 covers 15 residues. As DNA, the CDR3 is TGCGCCAGCAGCCGTAGCGGGGGGACCTATTACGAGCAGTACTTC. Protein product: CASSRSGGTYYEQYF.

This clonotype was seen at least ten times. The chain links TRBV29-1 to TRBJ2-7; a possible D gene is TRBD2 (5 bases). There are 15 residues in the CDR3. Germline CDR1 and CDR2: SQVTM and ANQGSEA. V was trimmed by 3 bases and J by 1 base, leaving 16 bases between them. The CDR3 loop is CSVEPLSSGSYEQYF. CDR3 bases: TGCAGCGTTGAGCCCCTTTCTTCGGGGTCCTACGAGCAGTACTTC.

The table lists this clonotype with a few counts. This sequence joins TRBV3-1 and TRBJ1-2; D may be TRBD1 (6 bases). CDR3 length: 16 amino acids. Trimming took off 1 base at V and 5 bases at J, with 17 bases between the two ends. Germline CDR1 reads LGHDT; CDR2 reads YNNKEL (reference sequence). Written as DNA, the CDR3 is TGTGCCAGCAGCCAAGGTTGGCAGGGGAGGACGTATGGCTACACCTTC. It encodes CASSQGWQGRTYGYTF.

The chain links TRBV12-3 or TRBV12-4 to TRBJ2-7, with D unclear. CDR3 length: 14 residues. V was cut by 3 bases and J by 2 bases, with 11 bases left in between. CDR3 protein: CASSFRAPPYEQYF. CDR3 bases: TGTGCCAGCAGTTTTCGGGCTCCTCCCTACGAGCAGTACTTC.

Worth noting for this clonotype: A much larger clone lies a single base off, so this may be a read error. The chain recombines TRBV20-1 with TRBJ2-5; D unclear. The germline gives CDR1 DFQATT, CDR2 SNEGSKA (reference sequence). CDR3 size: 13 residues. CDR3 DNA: TGCAGTGCCCAGGCTGGGAATCAAGAGACCCAGCACTTC. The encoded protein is CSAQAGNQETQHF.

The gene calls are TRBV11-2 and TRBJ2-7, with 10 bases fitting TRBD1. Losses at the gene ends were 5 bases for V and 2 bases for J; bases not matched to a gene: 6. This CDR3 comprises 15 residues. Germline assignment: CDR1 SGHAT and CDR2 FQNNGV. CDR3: CASSVGTGVAYEQYF. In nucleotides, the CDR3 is TGTGCCAGCAGCGTCGGGACAGGGGTCGCCTACGAGCAGTACTTC.

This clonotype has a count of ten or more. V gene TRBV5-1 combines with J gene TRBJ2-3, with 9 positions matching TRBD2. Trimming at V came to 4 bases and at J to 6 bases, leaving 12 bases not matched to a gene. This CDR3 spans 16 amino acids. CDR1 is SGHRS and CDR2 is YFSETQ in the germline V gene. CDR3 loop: CASSMIAGDPSDTQYF. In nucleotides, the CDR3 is TGCGCCAGCAGCATGATAGCGGGAGACCCCAGTGATACGCAGTATTTT.

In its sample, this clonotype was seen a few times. The CDR3 reads CSVEAGTRGDTQYF. The CDR3 bases are TGCAGCGTTGAAGCCGGGACACGCGGGGATACGCAGTATTTT. J is TRBJ2-3 and V is TRBV29-1, with a weak D call TRBD1 (6 bases). The CDR3 totals 14 residues. Per germline, CDR1 SQVTM and CDR2 ANQGSEA. Trimming pared 1 base from V and 6 bases from J, leaving 14 bases between.

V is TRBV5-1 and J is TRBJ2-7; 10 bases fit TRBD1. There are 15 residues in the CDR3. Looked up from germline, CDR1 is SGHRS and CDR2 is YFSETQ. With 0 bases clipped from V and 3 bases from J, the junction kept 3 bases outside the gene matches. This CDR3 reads CASSLGRTGGYEQYF. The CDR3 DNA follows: TGCGCCAGCAGCTTGGGGCGGACAGGGGGCTACGAGCAGTACTTC. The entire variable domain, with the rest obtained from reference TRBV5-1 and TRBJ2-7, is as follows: KAGVTQTPRYLIKTRGQQVTLSCSPISGHRSVSWYQQTPGQGLQFLFEYFSETQRNKGNFPGRFSGRQFSNSRSEMNVSTLELGDSALYLCASSLGRTGGYEQYFGPGTRLTVT.

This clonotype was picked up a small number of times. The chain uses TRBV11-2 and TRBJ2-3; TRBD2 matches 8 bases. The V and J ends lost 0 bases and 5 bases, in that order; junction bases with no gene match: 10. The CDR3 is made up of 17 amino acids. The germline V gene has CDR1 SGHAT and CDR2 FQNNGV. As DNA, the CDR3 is TGTGCCAGCAGCTTAGACGGCAGCGGGAGAGGTGGAGATACGCAGTATTTT. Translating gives CASSLDGSGRGGDTQYF.

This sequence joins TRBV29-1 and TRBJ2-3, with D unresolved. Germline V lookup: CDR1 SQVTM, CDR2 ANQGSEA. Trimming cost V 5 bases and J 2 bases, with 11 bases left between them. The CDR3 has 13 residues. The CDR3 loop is CSVKGRYTDTQYF. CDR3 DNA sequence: TGCAGCGTTAAGGGCAGATACACAGATACGCAGTATTTT.